The subject of this entry is one T cell receptor beta chain. Its recognized antigen is unknown. This record belongs to a study of T cells in women clearing cervical HPV infection (dated by TCRdb to 2016 to 2019). About the study as a whole: Cases were approximately 25 women with histologically confirmed HPV16-related CIN3 or worse, including a couple of invasive cancers. Because only a few women had HLA typing data, the possibility that HLA type acted as a confounder could not be ruled out. Nested within Costa Rica's Guanacaste HPV Natural History Study, an exploratory proof-of-principle case-control study compared TCR repertoires across cervical HPV16 outcomes. In the parent cohort, 10,049 women aged 18 or older were enrolled in Guanacaste, Costa Rica, during 1993 to 1994 and then followed for seven years. Blood from cases was collected at the visit at which the lesion was first identified, whereas blood from controls was collected once infection was no longer detected. Five blinded duplicates per group were added as quality controls, giving 60 or so samples: approximately 50 participants and approximately ten replicates. Controls were 20 to 30 women whose single incident HPV16 infection cleared within 12 months without precancer or cancer developing. Among cases, blood sampling came a median of roughly 140 days after lesion detection, with an interquartile range of about 90 to 220 days. Cases were matched to controls by age within five years and by the year the sample was collected. Cases had a median age of approximately 35 years compared with approximately 41 for controls, and baseline characteristics showed no significant differences between the groups. The full study reports these points: CIN3+ cases had significantly higher TCR repertoire richness than controls across sequencing depths, but evenness did not differ between the groups. Random forest classifiers combining richness and V gene abundances distinguished cases from controls with an estimated AUC of approximately 0.8. Whether associations preceded infection or resulted from infection could not be shown with the cross-sectional design, and effector/memory subsets and HPV-specific T cells were not isolated. Because T-cell numbers per sample were unknown, differences in richness could reflect varying T-cell content rather than repertoire biology.

Every participant had a single incident cervical HPV16 infection, and women with prevalent HPV16 infections were excluded. Cervical HPV DNA was detected with MY09/MY11 PCR, and genotyping was done with dot-blot hybridization. Fifteen mL of heparinized blood were centrifuged, and the buffy coat was aliquoted, frozen at -30°C, then stored at -80°C. QIAGEN kits were used to extract genomic DNA from buffy coat specimens. The immunoSEQ assay used multiplex PCR to amplify TCR beta CDR3 regions from an average of approximately 1,200 ng of genomic DNA per sample. Primer bias was corrected in the assay by using a complete synthetic TCR repertoire to establish an amplification baseline. The amplicons were sequenced on the Illumina platform. As for the authors' bioinformatics: Sequences were error-corrected by clustering with frequency ratios and a modified nearest-neighbor algorithm and were then analyzed in the immunoSEQ Analyzer with IMGT gene definitions. TCR richness and evenness were averaged over 20 rarefaction repeats at each rarefaction depth, excluding samples with fewer sequences than the depth. Wilcoxon rank sum tests with FDR correction were used to compare V, D and J gene relative abundances between the groups. For the blinded duplicates, the intraclass correlation was 95% to 97% for TCR richness and averaged about 75% across more than 60 gene segments. TCRdb obtained this table from immuneACCESS and retained in-frame rearrangements with V and J assigned. These tables miss some clones; where compared with another copy, unresolved V genes account for less than half of the shortfall, and the remainder is unexplained. Clone size and the V and J calls come from that table; the DNA yielded D and trimming. The table for this sample shows some 46,000 clones. The ten top clones hold 35% to 45% of the sample.

The receptor comes from a woman between 18 and 70 years old with a cervical HPV16 infection that either progressed to CIN3+ or cleared (not recorded which). The sample consisted of blood buffy coat.

The CDR3 protein sequence reads: CASSSQGGPSNQPQHF. The CDR3 bases that were read are TGCGCCAGCAGCTCACAGGGGGGTCCTAGCAATCAGCCC. The sequence links TRBV5-1 to TRBJ1-5; the central 8 bases match TRBD1. The read ends 3 residues shy of where the CDR3 ends; the end is completed using the germline J gene. The germline V and J ends show losses of 3 bases and 0 bases respectively, and no gene match explains 5 bases of the junction. CDR3 length: 16 amino acids, cysteine to phenylalanine. The CDR3 was read in part: 39 bases, with the frame set at base 1. According to the germline V gene, CDR1 reads SGHRS and CDR2 reads YFSETQ.